The next 17 T cell receptor beta chains were all read from a single sample in a study of naive and memory T cell subsets. Two oligonucleotides, mixed equimolar, formed the beta constant-region primer covering TRBC1 and TRBC2. Four rounds of PCR amplified the ligated cDNA using nested alpha and beta constant-region primers plus SP2. Each CDR3 protein is one row after TCRdb ran MiXCR on the UMI-ligation and nested PCR reads. The sample consists of approximately 80,000 distinct CDR3 sequences, 8% to 9.5% of them appearing once. Specimen: naive CD8+ T cells from blood. These receptors were collected from a human donor in good health.

A few counts support this clonotype. The rearrangement joins TRBV7-9 to TRBJ1-2; 7 bases are shared with TRBD1. The CDR3 consists of 13 residues. The V gene end was trimmed by 5 bases and the J gene end by 5 bases; junction bases not matched to a gene: 5. Germline-derived CDR1 and CDR2 are SEHNR and FQNEAQ (reference sequence). CDR3 bases: TGTGCCAGCAGCCGACAGGGTGATTATGGCTACACCTTC. This codes for CASSRQGDYGYTF.

The chain links TRBV7-2 to TRBJ2-1, with 7 positions matching TRBD2. The length of the CDR3 is 16 residues. V lost 6 bases and J lost 7; bases outside the gene matches: 15. Germline CDR1 SGHTA, CDR2 FQGNSA. The CDR3 is CASSPTWTGAGNEQFF. The CDR3 region has the DNA TGTGCCAGCAGTCCCACGTGGACGGGAGCGGGAAATGAGCAGTTCTTC.

The CDR3 region is CASNGRGTDTQYF. CDR3 bases: TGTGCCAGCAACGGGAGAGGCACAGATACGCAGTATTTT. The V call is TRBV2, the J call TRBJ2-3; maybe TRBD2 (6 bases). This CDR3 contains 13 residues. Germline V gene lookup returns CDR1 SNHLY and CDR2 FYNNEI. The V gene lost 7 bases and the J gene lost 1 base, with 9 bases spanning the gap.

For the CDR3, the DNA is TGTGCCAGCAGTCCACGAGGTATAGCCTACGAGCAGTACTTC. Its translation: CASSPRGIAYEQYF. This chain joins TRBV27 and TRBJ2-7; no definite D call. The CDR3 totals 14 residues. The V gene lost 5 bases and the J gene lost 2 bases, with 13 bases spanning the gap. Germline lookup yields CDR1 MNHEY and CDR2 SMNVEV (reference sequence).

This clonotype was recorded many times. This chain joins TRBV12-3 or TRBV12-4 and TRBJ2-1, with 13 bases aligning to TRBD2. This CDR3 has 16 amino acids. J lost 10 bases, V lost 1 base, and 7 bases had no gene match. For the CDR3, the DNA is TGTGCCAGCAGTTTAGGTGGGACTAGCGGGGCAAGGGAGCAGTTCTTC. This translates into CASSLGGTSGAREQFF.

This clonotype has a handful of counts. V gene TRBV2 combines with J gene TRBJ2-1, with TRBD1 matching over 11 bases. With V trimmed by 6 bases and J by 2 bases, 6 bases remained unmatched. CDR3 length: 16 amino acids. Per the germline V gene, CDR1 is SNHLY and CDR2 is FYNNEI. CDR3 coding DNA: TGTGCCAGCAGGTCTCCGGGACAGGGGGCCTACAATGAGCAGTTCTTC. This encodes CASRSPGQGAYNEQFF.

This clonotype was recorded only once. This chain connects TRBV29-1 to TRBJ2-7, with a tentative D call TRBD1 (6 bases). From germline, CDR1 is SQVTM and CDR2 ANQGSEA. The CDR3 consists of 10 residues. The V end lost 6 bases, the J end lost 3 bases, and 6 bases lay between the germline ends. The CDR3 sequence is CSVGGYEQYF. The DNA of the CDR3 is TGCAGCGTAGGGGGCTACGAGCAGTACTTC.

This clonotype was counted a few times. The V and J genes are TRBV28 and TRBJ1-6, with a possible D match to TRBD1 (5 bases). Trimming removed 2 bases from V and 7 bases from J, with 15 bases in between. The CDR3 covers 16 residues. CDR1 and CDR2 (germline): MDHEN, SYDVKM. The CDR3 DNA sequence: TGTGCCAGCAGTTTAAGCGGGGCACTCCGGAATTCACCCCTCCACTTT. Encoded protein: CASSLSGALRNSPLHF.

The CDR3 nucleotides are TGTGCCAGCAGCCCTAGCGGGGTCTACAATGAGCAGTTCTTC. This translates into CASSPSGVYNEQFF. The rearrangement joins TRBV7-6 to TRBJ2-1; TRBD2 matches 9 bases. The length of the CDR3 is 14 residues. V was clipped by 5 bases and J by 3 bases; unmatched bases: 2. The germline CDR1 and CDR2 sequences are SGHVS and FNYEAQ.

This clonotype has at least ten counts. The genes are TRBV12-3 or TRBV12-4 and TRBJ2-5, with D possibly TRBD1 on 5 matching bases. Trimming took off 1 base at V and 2 bases at J, with 23 bases between the two ends. The CDR3 spans 19 residues. In DNA form, the CDR3 reads TGTGCCAGCAGTTTAGGAGAAATTATATACAGGAGACCACAAGAGACCCAGTACTTC. Its protein is CASSLGEIIYRRPQETQYF.

This clonotype was counted ten times or more. Written as DNA, the CDR3 is TGTGCCAGCAGCGTAGCGGGGGGACGCAATGAGCAGTTCTTC. Protein sequence: CASSVAGGRNEQFF. The V and J genes are TRBV9 and TRBJ2-1; the match to TRBD2 covers 7 bases. V was clipped by 0 bases and J by 6 bases; unmatched bases: 3. This CDR3 contains 14 residues. Germline CDR1 is SGDLS and CDR2 is YYNGEE.

This clonotype was counted only a few times. The CDR3 reads CASSVGGYEQFF. The CDR3 DNA reads as TGTGCCAGCAGCGTAGGGGGCTATGAGCAGTTCTTC. The chain has TRBV7-3 and TRBJ2-1, with 7 nucleotides matching TRBD1. V shed 5 bases and J 8 bases; nucleotides not matched to a gene: 3. Germline V CDR1 and CDR2: SGHTA, FQGTGA. This CDR3 is 12 amino acids long. Based on the CDR3 plus reference TRBV7-3 and TRBJ2-1, the full variable domain is GAGVSQTPSNKVTEKGKYVELRCDPISGHTALYWYRQSLGQGPEFLIYFQGTGAADDSGLPNDRFFAVRPEGSVSTLKIQRTERGDSAVYLCASSVGGYEQFFGPGTRLTVL.

This clonotype was detected only a few times. V is TRBV27 and J is TRBJ2-7; the match to TRBD1 covers 9 bases. Germline CDR1 and CDR2: MNHEY and SMNVEV (reference sequence). The CDR3 is 13 amino acids. V lost 6 bases, J lost 5 bases, and 5 bases stayed unmatched. CDR3 nucleotides: TGTGCCAGCAGCCCGGGACAGGGCCACGAGCAGTACTTC. Translated, it gives CASSPGQGHEQYF.

With respect to this clonotype: The junction departs from the called germline gene at one end, perhaps through a read error. The chain uses TRBV15 and TRBJ1-2; 9 positions agree with TRBD1. The CDR3 spans 17 residues. Germline CDR1 and CDR2: LNHNV and YYDKDF (reference sequence). Written as DNA, the CDR3 is TGTGCCACCAGCAGAGATTACGGGACAGGGTTGAACTATGGCGACACCTTC. As protein: CATSRDYGTGLNYGDTF.

This clonotype was seen ten or more times. V usage is TRBV7-9 and J usage is TRBJ2-7, with D uncertain. CDR1 SEHNR and CDR2 FQNEAQ come from the germline V gene (reference sequence). The length of the CDR3 is 15 residues. Trimming pared 6 bases from V and 2 bases from J, leaving 17 bases between. CDR3 residues: CASSPLSSYAYEQYF. In DNA form, the CDR3 reads TGTGCCAGCAGTCCACTGTCCAGCTACGCCTACGAGCAGTACTTC. Full variable domain (rest looked up from reference TRBV7-9 and TRBJ2-7): DTGVSQNPRHKITKRGQNVTFRCDPISEHNRLYWYRQTLGQGPEFLTYFQNEAQLEKSRLLSDRFSAERPKGSFSTLEIQRTEQGDSAMYLCASSPLSSYAYEQYFGPGTRLTVT.

The chain has TRBV24-1 and TRBJ2-7, with D hard to call. The length of the CDR3 is 16 residues. Trimming shortened V by 2 bases and J by 0 bases, and 13 bases separated the two germline ends. Germline V gene sequence: CDR1 KGHDR, CDR2 SFDVKD. The CDR3 nucleotides read TGTGCCACCAGTGATTCAGCCGCGACGGACTCCTACGAGCAGTACTTC. Its translation is CATSDSAATDSYEQYF.

The CDR3 region has the DNA TGTGCCACCAGTTGGAAGGGAGTCAATGAGCAGTTCTTC. Amino acid sequence: CATSWKGVNEQFF. The chain links TRBV24-1 to TRBJ2-1; D perhaps matches TRBD2 (5 bases). Per the germline V gene, CDR1 is KGHDR and CDR2 is SFDVKD. Trimming cost V 6 bases and J 6 bases, with 11 bases left between them. The CDR3 has 13 amino acids.